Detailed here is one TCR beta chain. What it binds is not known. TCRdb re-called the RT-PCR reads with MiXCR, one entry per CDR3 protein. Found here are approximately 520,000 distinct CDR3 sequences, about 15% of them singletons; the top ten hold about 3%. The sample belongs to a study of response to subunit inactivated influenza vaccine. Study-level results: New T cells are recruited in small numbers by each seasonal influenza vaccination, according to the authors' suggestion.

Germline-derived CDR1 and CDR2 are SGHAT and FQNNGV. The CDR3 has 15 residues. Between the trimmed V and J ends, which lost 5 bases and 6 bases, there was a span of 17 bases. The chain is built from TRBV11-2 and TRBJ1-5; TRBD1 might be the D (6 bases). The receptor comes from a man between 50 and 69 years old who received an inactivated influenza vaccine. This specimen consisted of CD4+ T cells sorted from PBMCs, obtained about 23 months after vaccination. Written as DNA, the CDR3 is TGTGCCAGCAGCCTCGAGGGGGGGGCCGTTCAGCCCCAGCATTTT. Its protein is CASSLEGGAVQPQHF.